The 19 T cell receptor beta chains below come from one sample, sequenced in a study of T-cell memory formation after mild COVID-19. TCRdb recomputed calls from the 5' RACE reads with MiXCR, one row per CDR3 protein. The sample records 300,000 to 400,000 distinct CDR3 sequences, roughly an eighth being singletons. The sequenced sample was PBMCs or a T cell subset sorted from them (not recorded which). Receptor source: a man aged 18 to 29 who had mild COVID-19 (a few samples of this study predate the infection). Cell type and time point are not known.

The V gene is TRBV6-2 or TRBV6-3, the J gene TRBJ2-2; no clear D gene. CDR1 MNHEY and CDR2 SVGEGT come from the germline V gene. With 2 bases removed from V and 0 bases from J, the gap between germline ends came to 7 bases. The CDR3 runs to 15 residues. Written as DNA, the CDR3 is TGTGCCAGCAGTTACCTGCGGACGAACACCGGGGAGCTGTTTTTT. Its translation is CASSYLRTNTGELFF.

This chain joins TRBV5-1 and TRBJ2-1, with 7 bases fitting TRBD2. This CDR3 region has 13 residues. The V gene end was trimmed by 6 bases and the J gene end by 5 bases; junction bases not matched to a gene: 5. CDR1 SGHRS and CDR2 YFSETQ come from the germline V gene. The CDR3 DNA reads TGCGCCAGCATGCCTAGCGGCCACAATGAGCAGTTCTTC. Its protein is CASMPSGHNEQFF.

The rearrangement links TRBV6-1 to TRBJ1-4; no firm D call. The length of the CDR3 is 17 residues. Germline CDR1 and CDR2: MNHNS and SASEGT. Trimming cost V 1 base and J 3 bases, with 15 bases left between them. CDR3 sequence: CASSEGRGGSANEKLFF. The CDR3 DNA is TGTGCCAGCAGTGAAGGGCGGGGAGGGAGCGCTAATGAAAAACTGTTTTTT.

CDR3 residues: CASSLRDSYEQYV. The CDR3, as DNA: TGTGCCAGCAGCTTAAGGGACTCCTACGAGCAGTACGTC. J is TRBJ2-7 and V is TRBV11-2, with D hard to call. Germline CDR1 SGHAT, CDR2 FQNNGV. The CDR3 loop spans 13 amino acids. V shed 2 bases and J shed 0 bases, with 5 bases lying between them.

The chain carries TRBV6-5 and TRBJ2-7; 8 positions match TRBD1. Germline trimming cut 2 bases from V and 6 bases from J; bases unmatched to any gene: 6. This CDR3 is 14 amino acids long. Germline CDR1 is MNHEY and CDR2 is SVGAGI. CDR3 DNA sequence: TGTGCCAGCAGTTACGGTGACAGGGGAGGCGAGCAGTACTTC. It yields the protein CASSYGDRGGEQYF.

This clonotype was recorded a few times. V and J are TRBV20-1 and TRBJ1-6; TRBD1 matches at 7 bases. Germline V gives CDR1 DFQATT, CDR2 SNEGSKA (reference sequence). Trimming cost V 5 bases and J 8 bases; bases outside gene matches: 6. This CDR3 is built from 13 residues. CDR3 in DNA: TGCAGTGCTCATAGTAGGGGGCATTCACCCCTCCACTTT. Its protein product is CSAHSRGHSPLHF.

The rearrangement joins TRBV10-1 to TRBJ1-2; D gene unclear. With 10 bases removed from V and 8 bases from J, the gap between germline ends came to 20 bases. Germline CDR1 WNHNN, CDR2 SYGVQD (reference sequence). The CDR3 extends over 13 amino acids. CDR3 coding DNA: TGCGCCAAGAGGGATTTTAGAGGTAGAGGCTACACCTTC. This translates into CAKRDFRGRGYTF.

This clonotype has ten or more counts. V is TRBV7-8 and J is TRBJ2-5; tentatively, D is TRBD1 or TRBD2 (6 bases each). V lost 1 base, J lost 1 base, and 13 bases lay in between. This CDR3 is 16 amino acids long. Germline CDR1 and CDR2: SGHVS and FQNEAQ. CDR3 coding DNA: TGTGCCAGCAGCTTAGTCGGGTGGGGGGCCCAAGAGACCCAGTACTTC. Translating it yields CASSLVGWGAQETQYF. Combining the CDR3 with reference TRBV7-8 and TRBJ2-5 gives the whole variable domain GAGVSQSPRYKVAKRGQDVALRCDPISGHVSLFWYQQALGQGPEFLTYFQNEAQLDKSGLPSDRFFAERPEGSVSTLKIQRTQQEDSAVYLCASSLVGWGAQETQYFGPGTRLLVL.

The chain combines TRBV3-1 with TRBJ1-1; possible D gene TRBD1, 5 bases. From germline, CDR1 is LGHDT and CDR2 YNNKEL (reference sequence). V lost 7 bases to trimming and J lost 4 bases, with 7 bases between them. The CDR3 spans 11 residues. CDR3: CASIGGTEAFF. CDR3 bases: TGTGCCAGCATTGGGGGCACTGAAGCTTTCTTT.

The V and J genes are TRBV6-4 and TRBJ1-2; a weak D match, TRBD1 (5 bases). The V end was cut by 5 bases, the J end by 2 bases, with 9 bases between. Germline V gene data show CDR1 as MRHNA and CDR2 as SNTAGT. CDR3 length equals 13 residues. The DNA for the CDR3 is TGTGCCAGCAGTCGGGGGTTGAACTATGGCTACACCTTC. Translating it yields CASSRGLNYGYTF.

This clonotype was observed a few times. This sequence joins TRBV7-9 and TRBJ2-7; D is unclear. Germline CDR1 SEHNR, CDR2 FQNEAQ (reference sequence). Trimming removed 3 bases from V and 5 bases from J, with 5 bases in between. The CDR3 has 11 amino acids. CDR3 protein: CASSFRHEQYF. CDR3 sequence (DNA): TGTGCCAGCAGCTTCCGGCACGAGCAGTACTTC.

This clonotype turned up a few times. The gene calls are TRBV29-1 and TRBJ2-2, with D perhaps TRBD1 (5 bases). Germline V lookup: CDR1 SQVTM, CDR2 ANQGSEA. CDR3 length: 15 residues. V was shortened by 4 bases and J by 0 bases, with 12 bases between the two germline ends. This CDR3 is CSVGVGAANTGELFF. In DNA, the CDR3 is TGCAGCGTTGGTGTAGGGGCAGCGAACACCGGGGAGCTGTTTTTT.

This clonotype appeared a few times. The CDR3 bases are TGCGCCAGCAGCTTGGAGAGGGGAAACGAGCAGTACTTC. It translates to CASSLERGNEQYF. V gene TRBV5-1 combines with J gene TRBJ2-7, with D possibly called TRBD1 or TRBD2 (5 bases each). Germline V gives CDR1 SGHRS, CDR2 YFSETQ. Trimming stripped 0 bases from V and 5 bases from J, with 9 bases between. The CDR3 contains 13 residues.

The chain uses TRBV6-5 and TRBJ1-1; D might be TRBD1 (5 bases). Germline CDR1 and CDR2: MNHEY and SVGAGI. The V gene lost 2 bases and the J gene lost 6 bases, with 10 bases spanning the gap. The CDR3 covers 13 residues. The CDR3: CASSYMRGSEAFF. CDR3 nucleotides: TGTGCCAGCAGTTACATGAGGGGCTCTGAAGCTTTCTTT.

V is TRBV19 and J is TRBJ1-2; tentatively, D is TRBD1 (5 bases). V lost 6 bases to trimming and J lost 4 bases, with 12 bases between them. Germline lookup yields CDR1 LNHDA and CDR2 SQIVND (reference sequence). CDR3 length: 13 amino acids. The chain's CDR3 is CASRAGGTYGYTF. CDR3 nucleotides: TGTGCCAGTAGGGCCGGGGGTACCTATGGCTACACCTTC.

This clonotype was observed a handful of times. The rearrangement joins TRBV6-2 or TRBV6-3 to TRBJ1-5; no firm D call. The CDR3 totals 14 residues. Trimming removed 0 bases from V and 7 bases from J, with 10 bases in between. Germline-derived CDR1 and CDR2 are MNHEY and SVGEGT. In nucleotides, the CDR3 is TGTGCCAGCAGTTACTCGAGAATTGGCCAGCCCCAGCATTTT. Amino acids: CASSYSRIGQPQHF.

The chain combines TRBV18 with TRBJ2-7; either TRBD1 or TRBD2 may supply D (5 bases each). Germline CDR1 reads KGHSH; CDR2 reads LQKENI. CDR3 length: 15 amino acids. Deletions cut 3 bases from V and 1 base from J, with 13 bases between. CDR3 protein: CASSPVRDGSYEQYF. CDR3 bases: TGTGCCAGCTCACCCGTTAGGGACGGGTCCTACGAGCAGTACTTC.

This sequence joins TRBV15 and TRBJ2-7, with a weak D call TRBD2 (5 bases). V gave up 0 bases and J gave up 2 bases, with 8 bases separating them. The germline gives CDR1 LNHNV, CDR2 YYDKDF (reference sequence). The CDR3 loop spans 14 amino acids. The CDR3 region has the DNA TGTGCCACCAGCAGAGATCGGGGAACCTACGAGCAGTACGTC. This gives the protein CATSRDRGTYEQYV.

V and J are TRBV4-3 and TRBJ2-1, with unresolved D. V lost 3 bases and J 9 bases, leaving 12 bases between the germline ends. Germline CDR1 is LGHNA and CDR2 is YSLEER. The CDR3 contains 13 residues. DNA of the CDR3: TGCGCCAGCAGCCAGGACCTAAGCCGTGAGCAGTTCTTC. It translates to CASSQDLSREQFF.